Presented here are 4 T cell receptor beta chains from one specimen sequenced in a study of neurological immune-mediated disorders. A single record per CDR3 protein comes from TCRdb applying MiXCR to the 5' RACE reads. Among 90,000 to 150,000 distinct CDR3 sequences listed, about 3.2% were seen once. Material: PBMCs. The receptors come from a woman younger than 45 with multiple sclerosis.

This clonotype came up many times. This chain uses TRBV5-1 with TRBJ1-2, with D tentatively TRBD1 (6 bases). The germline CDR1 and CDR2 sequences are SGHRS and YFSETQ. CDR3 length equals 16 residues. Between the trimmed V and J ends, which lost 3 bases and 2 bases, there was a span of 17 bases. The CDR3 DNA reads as TGCGCCAGCAGCTCCCATACGGCAGGACAGAACTATGGCTACACCTTC. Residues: CASSSHTAGQNYGYTF.

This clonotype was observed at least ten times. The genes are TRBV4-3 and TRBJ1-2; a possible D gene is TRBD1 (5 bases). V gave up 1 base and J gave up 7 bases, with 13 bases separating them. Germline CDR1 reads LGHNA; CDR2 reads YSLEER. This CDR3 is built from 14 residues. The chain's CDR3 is CASSQARGPFGYTF. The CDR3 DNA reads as TGCGCCAGCAGCCAAGCCCGGGGACCTTTTGGCTACACCTTC.

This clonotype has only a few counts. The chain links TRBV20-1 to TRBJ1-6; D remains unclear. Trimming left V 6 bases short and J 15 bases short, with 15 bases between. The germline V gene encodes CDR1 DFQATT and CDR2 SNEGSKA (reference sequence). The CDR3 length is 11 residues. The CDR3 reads CSAASLSGLHF. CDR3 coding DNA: TGCAGTGCCGCATCTCTTTCAGGCCTCCACTTT.

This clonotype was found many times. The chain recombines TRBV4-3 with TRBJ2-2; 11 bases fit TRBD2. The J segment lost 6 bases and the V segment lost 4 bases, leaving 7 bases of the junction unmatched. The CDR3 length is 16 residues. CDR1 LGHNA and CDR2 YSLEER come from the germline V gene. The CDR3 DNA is TGCGCCAGCAGCCCAGGGGTAGCGGGAGGGCCCGGGGAGCTGTTTTTT. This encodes CASSPGVAGGPGELFF.